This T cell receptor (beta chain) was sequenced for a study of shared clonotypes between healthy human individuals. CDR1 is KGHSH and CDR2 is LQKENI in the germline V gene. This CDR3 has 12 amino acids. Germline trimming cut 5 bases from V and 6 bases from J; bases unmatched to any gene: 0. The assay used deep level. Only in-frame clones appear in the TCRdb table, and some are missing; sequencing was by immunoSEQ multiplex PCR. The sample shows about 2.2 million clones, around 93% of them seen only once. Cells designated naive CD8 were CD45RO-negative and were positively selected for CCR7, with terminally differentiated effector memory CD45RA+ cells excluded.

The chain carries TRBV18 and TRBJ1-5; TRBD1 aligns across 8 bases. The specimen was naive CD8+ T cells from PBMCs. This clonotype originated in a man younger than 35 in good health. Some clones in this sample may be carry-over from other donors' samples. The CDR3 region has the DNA TGTGCCAGCTCAGACAGGGGTCAGCCCCAGCATTTT. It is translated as CASSDRGQPQHF.